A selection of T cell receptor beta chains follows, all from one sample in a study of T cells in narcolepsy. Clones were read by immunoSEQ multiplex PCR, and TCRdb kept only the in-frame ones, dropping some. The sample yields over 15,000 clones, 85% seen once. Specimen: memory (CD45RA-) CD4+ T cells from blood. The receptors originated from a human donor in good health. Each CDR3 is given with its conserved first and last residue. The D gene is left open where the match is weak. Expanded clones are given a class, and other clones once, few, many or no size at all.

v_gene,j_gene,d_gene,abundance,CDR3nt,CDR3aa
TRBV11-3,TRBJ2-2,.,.,TGTGCCAGCAGCGGTCCCGGGGAGCTGTTTTTT,CASSGPGELFF
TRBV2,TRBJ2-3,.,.,TGTGCCAGCAGTGGAGGGGGAGGCTACCCAGATACGCAGTATTTT,CASSGGGGYPDTQYF
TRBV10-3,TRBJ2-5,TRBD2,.,TGTGCCATCGAAGCGGGGGCGGGGGAGCAGTACTTC,CAIEAGAGEQYF
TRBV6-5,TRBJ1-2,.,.,TGTGCCAGCAGTGAAGGTCAGGGAGTTGGCTACACCTTC,CASSEGQGVGYTF
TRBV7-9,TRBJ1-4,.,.,TGTGCCAGCAGCTTAGGACAGGCAAATGAAAAACTGTTTTTT,CASSLGQANEKLFF
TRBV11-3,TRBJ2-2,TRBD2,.,TGTGCCAGCAGCTTAGTAGGCGGGAGCGGCACCGGGGAGCTGTTTTTT,CASSLVGGSGTGELFF
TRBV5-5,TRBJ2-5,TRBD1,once,TGTGCCAGCAGCCTGACAGGGGCGATTGAGACCCAGTACTTC,CASSLTGAIETQYF
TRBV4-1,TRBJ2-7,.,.,TGCGCCAGCAGCCAAGCTCGGGACATCGACTACGAGCAGTACTTC,CASSQARDIDYEQYF
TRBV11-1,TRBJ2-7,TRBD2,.,TGTGCCAGCAGCTACCGGACTAGCGGCTACGAGCAGTACTTC,CASSYRTSGYEQYF
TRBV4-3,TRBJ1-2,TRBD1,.,TGCGCCAGCAGTGGGACAGGGGGCTTTGGCTACACCTTC,CASSGTGGFGYTF
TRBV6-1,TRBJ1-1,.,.,TGTGCCAGCAGTGAAGAGGAAGGTACTGAAGCTTTCTTT,CASSEEEGTEAFF
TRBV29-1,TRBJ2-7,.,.,TGCAGCGTTGATTTGGTGGGGGAGGTGCAGTACTTC,CSVDLVGEVQYF
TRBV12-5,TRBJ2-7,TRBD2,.,TGTGCTAGTGCCCCAGGACTAGCGGGCCATACAACCCTGAACTACGAGCAGTACTTC,CASAPGLAGHTTLNYEQYF
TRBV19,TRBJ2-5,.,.,TGTGCCAGTAGTATAGGAGGGCAGGGTGGGAAGACCCAGTACTTC,CASSIGGQGGKTQYF
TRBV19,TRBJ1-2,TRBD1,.,TGTGCCAGTAGCCAGGCCAGGGGACAGGGGGCGCGGAACTATGGCTACACCTTC,CASSQARGQGARNYGYTF
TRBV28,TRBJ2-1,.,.,TGTGCCAGCAGTTTAGCCAGGTGGGGCAATGAGCAGTTCTTC,CASSLARWGNEQFF
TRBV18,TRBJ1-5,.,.,TGTGCCAGCTCACCGGGTAATATTCAGCCCCAGCATTTT,CASSPGNIQPQHF
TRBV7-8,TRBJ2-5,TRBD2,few,TGTGCCAGCAGCTTAGGGACTAGCGGTTCGACCCAGTACTTC,CASSLGTSGSTQYF
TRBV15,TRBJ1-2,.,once,TGTGCCACCAGCAGAGATAGACAGAGCTATGGCTACACCTTC,CATSRDRQSYGYTF
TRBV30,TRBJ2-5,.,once,TGTGCGGGAGGGGGAGGGGGCCAAGAGACCCAGTACTTC,CAGGGGGQETQYF
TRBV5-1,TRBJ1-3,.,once,TGCGCCAGCAGCTCCCAGGGCGTAACGGACACCATATATTTT,CASSSQGVTDTIYF
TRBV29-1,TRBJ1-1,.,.,TGCAGCGTGGACCCATGGAGGGGCACTGAAGCTTTCTTT,CSVDPWRGTEAFF
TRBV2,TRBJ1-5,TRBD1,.,TGTGCCAGCAGCGGGACAGGGGATCAGCCCCAGCATTTT,CASSGTGDQPQHF
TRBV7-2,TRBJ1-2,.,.,TGTGCCAGCAGCCCCTCGACTGATTATATGGGGGGCTACACCTTC,CASSPSTDYMGGYTF
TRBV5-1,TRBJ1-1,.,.,TGCGCCAGCAGCTGGAGCACAGGTTTGAACACTGAAGCTTTCTTT,CASSWSTGLNTEAFF
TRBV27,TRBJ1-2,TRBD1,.,TGTGCCAGCAGTTTAACAGGGGTTCATGGCTACACCTTC,CASSLTGVHGYTF
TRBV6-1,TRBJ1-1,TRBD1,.,TGTGCCAGCACCCGGACAGGGAACACTGAAGCTTTCTTT,CASTRTGNTEAFF
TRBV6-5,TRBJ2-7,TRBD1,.,TGTGCCAGTAGGACAGGGGGCCCCCACGAGCAGTACTTC,CASRTGGPHEQYF
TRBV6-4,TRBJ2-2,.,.,TGTGCCAGCAGTGACTCCGTTTCGATCGGGGAGCTGTTTTTT,CASSDSVSIGELFF
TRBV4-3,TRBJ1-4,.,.,TGCGCCAGCAGCCAAGATTGGGACCCAACTAATGAAAAACTGTTTTTT,CASSQDWDPTNEKLFF
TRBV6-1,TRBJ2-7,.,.,TGTGCCAGCAGCGACCAGCTTTACGAGCAGTACTTC,CASSDQLYEQYF
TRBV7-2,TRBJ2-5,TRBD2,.,TGTGCCAGCAGCCCGTCACTAGCGGGAGGGTCGGAGACCCAGTACTTC,CASSPSLAGGSETQYF
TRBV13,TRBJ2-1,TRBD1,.,TGTGCCAGCAGCTTAGGCACAGGTGTGGGACAGGCCGCCAATGAGCAGTTCTTC,CASSLGTGVGQAANEQFF
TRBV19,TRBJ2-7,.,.,TGTGCCAGTAGTATATCGGCCGGGACCCACTACGAGCAGTACTTC,CASSISAGTHYEQYF
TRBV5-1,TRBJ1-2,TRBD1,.,TGCGCCAGCAGCGCTTCAGGGGGGCGGGGCGGCTACACCTTC,CASSASGGRGGYTF